One and the same sample provided the 8 T cell receptor beta chains below, sequenced in a study of cytotoxic CD8 clonotypes in ibrutinib-treated CLL. Clones were read by immunoSEQ multiplex PCR, and TCRdb kept only the in-frame ones, dropping some. Among around 160,000 clones, approximately 80% were seen once, and the ten largest hold around 2%. The sequenced sample was PBMCs, obtained after 12 months of ibrutinib treatment. These receptors came from a human donor with chronic lymphocytic leukemia.

The V call is TRBV28, the J call TRBJ2-7; D tentatively fits TRBD1 or TRBD2 (6 bases each). Germline CDR1 is MDHEN and CDR2 is SYDVKM. With 3 bases removed from V and 2 bases from J, the gap between germline ends came to 17 bases. The length of the CDR3 is 16 residues. The CDR3 here is CASSFSGGGTTYEQYF. Here the CDR3 DNA reads TGTGCCAGCAGTTTCTCAGGAGGGGGGACCACCTACGAGCAGTACTTC.

The chain has TRBV28 and TRBJ1-3, with TRBD1 as a possible D gene (6 bases). Germline CDR1 reads MDHEN; CDR2 reads SYDVKM. The V end was cut by 5 bases, the J end by 3 bases, with 20 bases between. The CDR3 has 17 amino acids. Here the CDR3 DNA reads TGTGCCAGCAGTCAGGTGTCAGGGGCCCAATTTGGAAACACCATATATTTT. Translation: CASSQVSGAQFGNTIYF.

Details on this clone: In the same sample, other DNA sequences code for this CDR3. The genes are TRBV4-3 and TRBJ2-7; possibly TRBD2 for D (6 bases). V was cut by 3 bases and J by 0 bases, with 12 bases left in between. The CDR3 totals 15 residues. Germline V gives CDR1 LGHNA, CDR2 YSLEER. CDR3 sequence: CASSQEGSGSYEQYF. CDR3 nucleotide sequence: TGCGCCAGCAGCCAGGAGGGTAGCGGCTCCTACGAGCAGTACTTC.

CDR3 sequence: CASSPGTEGEAGYF. Written as DNA, the CDR3 is TGTGCCAGCAGTCCGGGTACAGAGGGCGAGGCGGGGTACTTC. The chain combines TRBV28 with TRBJ2-5, with D perhaps TRBD2 (5 bases). V was clipped by 5 bases and J by 13 bases, with 23 bases between them. CDR1 is MDHEN and CDR2 is SYDVKM in the germline V gene. The CDR3 loop spans 14 amino acids.

The J gene is TRBJ1-3, the V gene TRBV18; D unclear. The V end lost 2 bases, the J end lost 8 bases, and 7 bases lay between the germline ends. In germline, CDR1 is KGHSH, CDR2 LQKENI. The CDR3 consists of 12 residues. CDR3 loop: CASSPNGYTIYF. DNA for the CDR3: TGTGCCAGCTCACCAAACGGGTACACCATATATTTT.

This sequence joins TRBV10-3 and TRBJ2-2; D might be TRBD1 (5 bases). The CDR3 loop spans 15 amino acids. V lost 10 bases and J 3 bases, leaving 18 bases between the germline ends. The germline gives CDR1 ENHRY, CDR2 SYGVKD. CDR3 nucleotide sequence: TGTGCCACGATACACTCAGGGTGGGACACCGGGGAGCTGTTTTTT. Translation gives CATIHSGWDTGELFF.

The chain couples TRBV4-3 to TRBJ1-4, with TRBD1 matching over 8 bases. V lost 5 bases and J lost 9; bases outside the gene matches: 17. This CDR3 region has 17 residues. Germline V gene sequence: CDR1 LGHNA, CDR2 YSLEER. CDR3 DNA: TGCGCCAGCAGCGTTAACTTCCGAGGACAGGGCGGGCAAAAACTGTTTTTT. This codes for CASSVNFRGQGGQKLFF.

The chain is built from TRBV28 and TRBJ1-5; 7 positions agree with TRBD1. This CDR3 has 12 amino acids. V gave up 5 bases and J gave up 8 bases; unmatched junction bases: 3. Germline values: CDR1 MDHEN, CDR2 SYDVKM. CDR3 loop: CASSQGQEPQHF. DNA for the CDR3: TGTGCCAGCAGTCAAGGACAGGAGCCCCAGCATTTT.